This T cell receptor (beta chain) was sequenced in a study of blood T cell repertoires in COVID-19. At the level of the study: From T cells, B-cell-depleted T cells, or PBMCs came the material, which was cDNA or gDNA.

Per the original data handling: How many nucleated cells were present was estimated from reference gene primer amplification. Sequencing was performed with immunoSEQ multiplex PCR; in TCRdb, only in-frame clones are kept and a portion is missing. V and J calls and clone size are copied from that table; D and trimming were computed from the DNA. The repertoire has 350,000 to 400,000 clones, about 88% of them found once; the top ten carry roughly 7.2%. Recruited during active infection, patients (from Seattle) were subsequently followed longitudinally. Germline lookup yields CDR1 SGHNT and CDR2 YENEEA. Trimming removed 6 bases from V and 10 bases from J, with 19 bases in between. The CDR3 consists of 14 residues.

The sequenced sample consisted of peripheral blood. This sequence was found in a woman in her fifties or sixties with COVID-19, enrolled during active disease. The chain links TRBV11-3 to TRBJ2-1; D is possibly TRBD2 (5 bases). CDR3 sequence (DNA): TGTGCCAGCAGACACGCCGAGGGAGCCGGAGAGCAGTTCTTC. Translating it yields CASRHAEGAGEQFF.